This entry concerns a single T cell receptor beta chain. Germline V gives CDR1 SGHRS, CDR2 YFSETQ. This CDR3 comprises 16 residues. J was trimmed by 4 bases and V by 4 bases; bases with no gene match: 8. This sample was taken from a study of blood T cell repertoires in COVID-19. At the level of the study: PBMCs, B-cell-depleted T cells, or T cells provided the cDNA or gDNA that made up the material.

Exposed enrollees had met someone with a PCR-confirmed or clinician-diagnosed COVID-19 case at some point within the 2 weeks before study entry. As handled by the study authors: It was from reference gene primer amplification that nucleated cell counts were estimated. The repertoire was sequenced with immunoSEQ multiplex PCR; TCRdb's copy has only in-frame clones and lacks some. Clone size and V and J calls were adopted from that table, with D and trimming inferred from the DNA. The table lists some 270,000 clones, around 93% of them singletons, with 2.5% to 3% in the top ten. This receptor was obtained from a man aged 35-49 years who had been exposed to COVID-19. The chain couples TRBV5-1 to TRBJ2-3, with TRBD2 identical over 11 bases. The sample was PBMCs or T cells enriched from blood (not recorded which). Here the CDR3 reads CASSQDLAGGADTQYF. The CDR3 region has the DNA TGCGCCAGCAGCCAGGACCTAGCGGGAGGTGCAGATACGCAGTATTTT.